This T cell receptor beta chain was recovered during a study of spatial heterogeneity in lung cancer. Study-level background: The library had UMIs, and each TCR and UMI pair averaged more than ten raw reads. The study, taken as a whole, reports: Ubiquitous expanded tumor TCRs appeared in blood more at resection than follow-up.

Time point reported: blood at routine non-recurrence follow-up after resection. The study sequenced unsorted whole RNA from tumor, nontumor lung or frozen PBMC. At least ten counts were recorded for this clonotype. What it recognizes is unknown. The presence of a unique molecular identifier marked each TCR cDNA molecule. TCRdb re-derived calls from the 5' RACE reads in MiXCR, one entry per CDR3 protein. The sample lists more than 25,000 distinct CDR3 sequences, approximately 6% seen once, with around 21% in the top ten. CDR1 MNHEY and CDR2 SVGEGT come from the germline V gene. V shed 5 bases and J 5 bases; nucleotides not matched to a gene: 13. The CDR3 runs 16 residues.

The V and J genes are TRBV6-2 or TRBV6-3 and TRBJ1-2, with 8 positions matching TRBD1. This receptor was taken from a male donor with early-stage non-small cell lung cancer. The sequenced sample was PBMCs, obtained at follow-up. The CDR3 DNA reads as TGTGCCAGCAGTCTGAGTAGTAGAGGACAGGGATATGGCTACACCTTC. Encoded protein: CASSLSSRGQGYGYTF.